The present entry profiles one T cell receptor beta chain with its context. Antigen unknown. Genes here carry mouse names. The observed sequence ends 4 residues before the CDR3 terminus, with the missing tail filled in from the germline J gene. This CDR3 comprises 15 residues. The V gene's germline CDR1 is NNHDY and CDR2 SYVADS. The V gene end was trimmed by 5 bases and the J gene end by 0 bases; junction bases not matched to a gene: 6. The sample originates from a study of CD8+ T cells in alopecia areata. About the study: Spontaneously alopecic C3H/HeJ graft donors, about 6-13 months old, gave skin to approximately 6-11-week-old female C3H/HeJ mice. Study-wide findings and caveats: Sequencing of scalp tissue also captures the resident alphabeta T cells of normal skin.

RNA, once extracted, was reverse transcribed into cDNA for use as the sequencing template. Sequencing used immunoSEQ multiplex PCR; TCRdb keeps in-frame clones, though not all of them. Singletons are absent from the sample, which has 200,000 to 300,000 clones. Cells from pooled cutaneous lymph nodes were sorted by CD4, CD8alpha, NKG2D, NKG2ACE and other markers. Sequenced input: CD4+ T cells sorted from a lymph node. This clonotype was sampled from a C3H/HeJ mouse with alopecia areata. The MHC haplotype of this mouse line is H2-k. The chain recombines TRBV13-3 with TRBJ2-3, with 7 bases matching TRBD1. CDR3 protein: CASSDRVPSAETLYF. The DNA read from the CDR3 is TGTGCCAGCAGCGACAGGGTGCCTAGTGCAGAA.